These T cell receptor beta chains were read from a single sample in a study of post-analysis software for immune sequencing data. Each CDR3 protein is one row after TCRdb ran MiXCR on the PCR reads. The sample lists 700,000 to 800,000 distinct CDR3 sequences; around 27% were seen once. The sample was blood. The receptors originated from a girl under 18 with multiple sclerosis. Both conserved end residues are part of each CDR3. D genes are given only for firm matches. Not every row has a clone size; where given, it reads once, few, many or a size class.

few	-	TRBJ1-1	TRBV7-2	TGTGCCAGCCAGAACAGGGTGAACACTGAAGCTTTCTTT	CASQNRVNTEAFF
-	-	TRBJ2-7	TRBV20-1	TGCAGTGCTAGAGATCCCTTTGGAGCGGAGAGCTCCTACGAGCAGTACTTC	CSARDPFGAESSYEQYF
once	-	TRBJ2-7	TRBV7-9	TGTGCCAGCAGCACGCTAATCAGGGGGGAACCGAACTACGAGCAGTACTTC	CASSTLIRGEPNYEQYF
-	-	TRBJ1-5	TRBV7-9	TGTGCCAGCGCACAAGACAATAGCAATCAGCCCCAGCATTTT	CASAQDNSNQPQHF
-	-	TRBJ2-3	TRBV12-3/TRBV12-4	TGTGCCAGCAGTTTAGGACTAGAGAGGTCACCGCAGTATTTT	CASSLGLERSPQYF
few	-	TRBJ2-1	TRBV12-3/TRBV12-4	TGTGCCAGCAGCCCATGGGTCGGGGGCTCCTACAATGAGCAGTTCTTC	CASSPWVGGSYNEQFF
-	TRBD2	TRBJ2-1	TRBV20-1	TGCAGTGCTAGAGAACTAGCGGGGGGCCCCGGCTCCTACAATGAGCAGTTCTTC	CSARELAGGPGSYNEQFF
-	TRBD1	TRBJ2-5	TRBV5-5	TGTGCCAGCAGCCTTGGGACAGGGGGCTTTAGAGAGACCCAGTACTTC	CASSLGTGGFRETQYF
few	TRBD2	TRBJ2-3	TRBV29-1	TGCAGCGGCGGCGGGGGGGGCACAGATACGCAGTATTTT	CSGGGGGTDTQYF
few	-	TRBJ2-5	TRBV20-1	TGCAGTGAGTTAGGAGGGGAGACCCAGTACTTC	CSELGGETQYF
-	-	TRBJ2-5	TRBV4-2	TGTGCCAGCAGCCAAGACCCGCGAGGGACCCAGTACTTC	CASSQDPRGTQYF
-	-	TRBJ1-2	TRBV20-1	TGCAGCGTGTCGGGGTTCTATGGCTACACCTTC	CSVSGFYGYTF
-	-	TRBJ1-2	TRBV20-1	TGCAGTGCTAGACGAACCGGGGCCGCCTCGATGGCGGACTATGGCTACACCTTC	CSARRTGAASMADYGYTF
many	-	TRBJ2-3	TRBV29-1	TGCAGCGGGCGACAGGCTGTCACAGATACGCAGTATTTT	CSGRQAVTDTQYF
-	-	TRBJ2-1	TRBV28	TGTGCCAGCAGTTCCCTGGGCAGGGTTAGGGATGAGCAGTTCTTC	CASSSLGRVRDEQFF
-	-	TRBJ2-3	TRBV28	TGTGCCCTGAAGCGACAAAGCACAGATACGCAGTATTTT	CALKRQSTDTQYF
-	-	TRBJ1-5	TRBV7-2	TGTGCCAGCAGCGATCGGACAGCACCTCAGCATTTT	CASSDRTAPQHF
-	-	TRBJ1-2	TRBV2	TGTGCCAGCAGTGGTGGCAGCTCCTATGGCTACACCTTC	CASSGGSSYGYTF
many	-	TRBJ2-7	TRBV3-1	TGTGCCAGCAGCCCCGATTCGGGGAGGAGAGAGCAGTACTTC	CASSPDSGRREQYF
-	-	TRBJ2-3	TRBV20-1	TGCAGGGACGGAAGGAACGCAGATACGCAGTATTTT	CRDGRNADTQYF